The sequence of this T cell receptor beta chain was determined in a study of T cells in Graves' hyperthyroidism and ophthalmopathy. CDR3 length equals 14 residues. Trimming took off 3 bases at V and 1 base at J, with 9 bases between the two ends. Researchers took RNA transcripts and amplified the TCR beta CDR3 regions from them. The HTBI primer set served for first-round RT-PCR of the TCR CDR3. One entry per CDR3 protein results from TCRdb running MiXCR on the multiplex PCR reads. The sample records 550,000 to 800,000 distinct CDR3 sequences, roughly a sixth being singletons. In this sample, this clonotype turned up many times. Hyperthyroidism had been newly diagnosed in patients aged 18 to 65, and its duration was under 2 months. Patients showing uncontrolled infection, other autoimmune disease, pregnancy or lactation were ineligible. The PBMCs studied were ones that came from roughly 11 ml fresh peripheral blood.

The specimen was blood. This chain connects TRBV12-3 or TRBV12-4 to TRBJ1-1; D remains unclear. This sequence originates from a man aged 50 to 60 with Graves' hyperthyroidism. CDR3 residues: CASSLRGTNTEAFF. The CDR3 DNA is TGTGCCAGCAGTTTGCGGGGAACGAACACTGAAGCTTTCTTT.